The T cell receptor beta chain under discussion was sequenced for a study of T cells in Graves' hyperthyroidism and ophthalmopathy. This clonotype was recorded many times. Amplified regions were TCR beta CDR3 sequences from RNA transcripts. Initially, a first-round RT-PCR of the TCR CDR3 employed the HTBI primer set. A single record per CDR3 protein comes from TCRdb applying MiXCR to the multiplex PCR reads. This repertoire shows fewer than 750,000 distinct CDR3 sequences, approximately 44% found once; its top ten account for 7.5% to 8.5%. Sequencing was carried out using peripheral blood or thyroid tissue (not recorded which). The receptor was derived from a woman aged 18-29 years with Graves' hyperthyroidism.

The CDR3 loop is CATSRDRGLNTEAFF. The DNA for the CDR3 is TGTGCCACCAGCAGAGATCGAGGCCTGAACACTGAAGCTTTCTTT. The chain has TRBV15 and TRBJ1-1; D is unclear. CDR1 is LNHNV, CDR2 YYDKDF, per germline (reference sequence). The CDR3 is 15 amino acids. The ends were cut back, 0 bases at V and 0 bases at J, with 8 bases in the middle.